These 14 T cell receptor beta chains were all obtained from the same sample, sequenced in a study of post-analysis software for immune sequencing data (dated by TCRdb to the mid-2010s). Broader findings and caveats from the paper: A handful of TRBV segments, including TRBV5-6, TRBV5-1 and TRBV20-1, were significantly more frequent in patients than controls.

Library construction relied on PCR. The reads were generated on an Illumina HiSeq 2500. Unique molecular identifiers were incorporated into TCR beta cDNA libraries to reduce PCR and sequencing biases. TCRdb ran its own pipeline on the public reads, namely fastp trimming at Q25 and MiXCR clone calling, and kept in-frame beta chains. Each entry merges the rows of one CDR3 protein and shows their most common DNA and genes. The sample records around 400,000 distinct CDR3 sequences, roughly 38% of which are singletons. Of the sample, 13% falls within the top ten clones. No antigen has been assigned to these receptors. Sequenced: blood. These receptors were taken from a girl between 10 and 17 years old with multiple sclerosis.

This clonotype was recorded a few times. This chain joins TRBV5-4 and TRBJ2-1; a weak D match, TRBD1 (5 bases). The CDR3 contains 16 residues. Germline CDR1 and CDR2: SGHNT and YYREEE (reference sequence). V was pared by 4 bases and J by 3 bases, with 17 bases between. In DNA form, the CDR3 reads TGTGCCAGCAGCCAAGACAGAGCAAATCTCTACAATGAGCAGTTCTTC. This sequence encodes CASSQDRANLYNEQFF. The variable domain in full, completed from reference TRBV5-4 and TRBJ2-1, reads ETGVTQSPTHLIKTRGQQVTLRCSSQSGHNTVSWYQQALGQGPQFIFQYYREEENGRGNFPPRFSGLQFPNYSSELNVNALELDDSALYLCASSQDRANLYNEQFFGPGTRLTVL.

The chain combines TRBV28 with TRBJ1-1, with 10 bases identical to TRBD1. The CDR3 consists of 15 residues. CDR1 MDHEN and CDR2 SYDVKM come from the germline V gene. V lost 5 bases, J lost 5 bases, and 8 bases stayed unmatched. The DNA of the CDR3 is TGTGCCAGCAGTCTGTGGACAGGGGGAAGAACTGAAGCTTTCTTT. This codes for CASSLWTGGRTEAFF. Drawing the rest from reference TRBV28 and TRBJ1-1, the complete variable domain is DVKVTQSSRYLVKRTGEKVFLECVQDMDHENMFWYRQDPGLGLRLIYFSYDVKMKEKGDIPEGYSVSREKKERFSLILESASTNQTSMYLCASSLWTGGRTEAFFGQGTRLTVV.

This clonotype appeared a few times. The chain combines TRBV28 with TRBJ2-6; D call uncertain. Germline V gives CDR1 MDHEN, CDR2 SYDVKM. The CDR3 is 14 amino acids. V was shortened by 3 bases and J by 2 bases, with 5 bases between the two germline ends. The CDR3 bases are TGTGCCAGCAGTTTTTTCACTGGGGCCAACGTCCTGACTTTC. Its protein product is CASSFFTGANVLTF. Based on the CDR3 plus reference TRBV28 and TRBJ2-6, the full variable domain is DVKVTQSSRYLVKRTGEKVFLECVQDMDHENMFWYRQDPGLGLRLIYFSYDVKMKEKGDIPEGYSVSREKKERFSLILESASTNQTSMYLCASSFFTGANVLTFGAGSRLTVL.

This chain connects TRBV7-2 to TRBJ2-4, with D possibly TRBD2 on 6 matching bases. V was pared by 5 bases and J by 2 bases, with 10 bases between. The V gene's germline CDR1 is SGHTA and CDR2 FQGNSA. CDR3 length equals 14 residues. CDR3 DNA: TGTGCCAGCAGCCCAGGGACTTCCAAAAACATTCAGTACTTC. Its protein is CASSPGTSKNIQYF.

This chain links TRBV7-9 with TRBJ2-1; D is undetermined. Germline V gene sequence: CDR1 SEHNR, CDR2 FQNEAQ (reference sequence). The CDR3 sequence is 15 residues long. Trimming took 1 base from V and 9 from J, leaving 16 bases between them. The chain's CDR3 is CASSLVRTALSEQFF. The DNA for the CDR3 is TGTGCCAGCAGCTTAGTGCGGACCGCGCTCTCTGAGCAGTTCTTC.

The chain recombines TRBV19 with TRBJ2-5, with D perhaps TRBD1 (6 bases). This CDR3 spans 15 amino acids. Germline V gene data show CDR1 as LNHDA and CDR2 as SQIVND (reference sequence). The V and J ends lost 0 bases and 3 bases respectively, with 11 bases between them. The DNA for the CDR3 is TGTGCCAGTAGTATAGACGGCAGGGGTGAAGAGACCCAGTACTTC. Amino acid sequence: CASSIDGRGEETQYF.

This clonotype was found a few times. The genes are TRBV7-2 and TRBJ2-1; D possibly matches TRBD1 or TRBD2 (5 bases each). Deletions cut 1 base from V and 14 bases from J, with 15 bases between. The CDR3 has 13 amino acids. Germline CDR1 is SGHTA and CDR2 is FQGNSA. CDR3 sequence: CASSLEGRTVEFF. CDR3 DNA: TGTGCCAGCAGCTTAGAGGGACGGACTGTTGAGTTCTTC.

The table lists this clonotype with a few counts. The V gene is TRBV12-3 or TRBV12-4, the J gene TRBJ1-1; possibly TRBD1 for D (6 bases). This CDR3 is 14 amino acids long. The germline V and J ends were trimmed by 6 bases and 1 base, with 12 bases remaining between them. CDR3 coding DNA: TGTGCCAGCAGCTACGTGACAGGGAACACTGAAGCTTTCTTT. Translation: CASSYVTGNTEAFF.

V is TRBV12-3 or TRBV12-4 and J is TRBJ1-3, with D maybe TRBD1 (6 bases). With 6 bases removed from V and 11 bases from J, the gap between germline ends came to 20 bases. CDR3 size: 14 residues. Here the CDR3 reads CASSSPTGSRAIYF. The CDR3 region has the DNA TGTGCCAGCAGCTCCCCAACAGGGTCCAGGGCCATATATTTT.

The chain employs TRBV12-3 or TRBV12-4 and TRBJ1-1; D is possibly TRBD1 (6 bases). V dropped 5 bases and J dropped 4 bases, with 8 bases sitting between them. The CDR3 runs to 12 residues. CDR3 DNA sequence: TGTGCCAGCAGTCAGGGGAGCACTGAAGCTTTCTTT. Residues: CASSQGSTEAFF.

In its sample, this clonotype was seen a few times. In DNA, the CDR3 is TGCAGCGTTGTGGTGGGACCTAGAGGGCCCCAGTACTTC. Translated, it gives CSVVVGPRGPQYF. J is TRBJ2-5 and V is TRBV29-1, with D perhaps assigned TRBD1 or TRBD2 (5 bases each). The germline CDR1 and CDR2 sequences are SQVTM and ANQGSEA. There are 13 residues in the CDR3. The germline V and J ends were trimmed by 4 bases and 9 bases, with 18 bases remaining between them. Drawing the rest from reference TRBV29-1 and TRBJ2-5, the complete variable domain is SAVISQKPSRDICQRGTSLTIQCQVDSQVTMMFWYRQQPGQSLTLIATANQGSEATYESGFVIDKFPISRPNLTFSTLTVSNMSPEDSSIYLCSVVVGPRGPQYFGPGTRLLVL.

This clonotype was counted between two and nine times. An end of the junction differs from the germline gene, which may be a read error. The chain couples TRBV6-5 to TRBJ1-6; no firm D call. CDR1 and CDR2 (germline): MNHEY, SVGAGI. CDR3 length equals 14 residues. The CDR3 region has the DNA TGTGCCAGCAGGGTGGGGAGAGAGGATTCGCCCCTCCACTTT. Translated: CASRVGREDSPLHF.

V gene TRBV5-5 combines with J gene TRBJ1-2, with unresolved D. This CDR3 has 14 amino acids. Germline CDR1 reads SGHKS; CDR2 reads YYEKEE (reference sequence). Trimming shortened V by 4 bases and J by 2 bases, and 12 bases separated the two germline ends. This CDR3 is CASSPWTGNYGYTF. The CDR3 DNA is TGTGCCAGCAGCCCCTGGACGGGAAACTATGGCTACACCTTC.

The chain recombines TRBV20-1 with TRBJ2-7, with a tentative D call TRBD2 (6 bases). The J call is doubtful: the DNA matches TRBJ2-5 better. Looked up from germline, CDR1 is DFQATT and CDR2 is SNEGSKA (reference sequence). This CDR3 spans 13 amino acids. In DNA form, the CDR3 reads TGCAGTGTTCCGGGACTTGGGGGAGGGACCCAGTACTTC. This codes for CSVPGLGGGTQYF.